This is a list of T cell receptor beta chains from one sample in a study of CD8 T cells in Susac syndrome. TCRdb called the immunoSEQ multiplex PCR reads again in MiXCR, with one record for every CDR3 protein. This table holds some 120,000 distinct CDR3 sequences, approximately 96% found once. Sequencing was performed on CD8+ T cells from PBMCs. The receptors come from a human donor with Susac syndrome. CDR3s include the opening cysteine and the closing phenylalanine or tryptophan. D genes are given only for firm matches. Clone size, where shown, is once, few, many, or a class for clones that have expanded.

J gene: TRBJ2-3; V gene: TRBV10-3; clone size: .; D gene: TRBD2; CDR3 protein: CAISESRLAGATDTQYF; CDR3 DNA: TGTGCCATCAGTGAGTCGAGACTAGCGGGAGCCACAGATACGCAGTATTTT
J gene: TRBJ2-5; V gene: TRBV15; clone size: .; D gene: .; CDR3 protein: CATSRDGGWETQYF; CDR3 DNA: TGTGCCACCAGCAGAGATGGCGGCTGGGAGACCCAGTACTTC
J gene: TRBJ1-2; V gene: TRBV4-1; clone size: .; D gene: .; CDR3 protein: CASSHSIPRGTRGYTF; CDR3 DNA: TGCGCCAGCAGCCACTCGATTCCCCGGGGGACGCGAGGCTACACCTTC
J gene: TRBJ2-4; V gene: TRBV9; clone size: once; D gene: .; CDR3 protein: CASSVESGTLDIQYF; CDR3 DNA: TGTGCCAGCAGCGTAGAATCAGGGACTCTGGACATTCAGTACTTC
J gene: TRBJ1-1; V gene: TRBV30; clone size: .; D gene: .; CDR3 protein: CAWGQGNTEAFF; CDR3 DNA: TGTGCCTGGGGGCAGGGGAACACTGAAGCTTTCTTT
J gene: TRBJ2-1; V gene: TRBV3-1; clone size: .; D gene: TRBD2; CDR3 protein: CASSPDLAGEAYNEQFF; CDR3 DNA: TGTGCCAGCAGCCCAGATTTAGCGGGAGAGGCCTACAATGAGCAGTTCTTC
J gene: TRBJ2-1; V gene: TRBV4-1; clone size: .; D gene: .; CDR3 protein: CASSQVKWDGPNNEQFF; CDR3 DNA: TGCGCCAGCAGCCAAGTTAAGTGGGACGGGCCTAACAATGAGCAGTTCTTC
J gene: TRBJ2-7; V gene: TRBV11-2; clone size: .; D gene: .; CDR3 protein: CASSLGLLGEQYF; CDR3 DNA: TGTGCCAGCAGCCTGGGACTGCTTGGGGAGCAGTACTTC
J gene: TRBJ1-1; V gene: TRBV7-9; clone size: .; D gene: .; CDR3 protein: CASSSPRTGGTEAFF; CDR3 DNA: TGTGCCAGCAGCTCCCCACGAACCGGGGGAACTGAAGCTTTCTTT
J gene: TRBJ2-3; V gene: TRBV9; clone size: .; D gene: .; CDR3 protein: CASSVVSGADTQYF; CDR3 DNA: TGTGCCAGCAGCGTAGTGAGCGGTGCAGATACGCAGTATTTT
J gene: TRBJ1-2; V gene: TRBV5-1; clone size: .; D gene: .; CDR3 protein: CASSHGQPQSNYGYTF; CDR3 DNA: TGCGCCAGCAGCCACGGACAGCCCCAATCTAACTATGGCTACACCTTC
J gene: TRBJ2-3; V gene: TRBV29-1; clone size: once; D gene: TRBD2; CDR3 protein: CSVGGLAGGQEDTQYF; CDR3 DNA: TGCAGCGTCGGGGGACTAGCGGGGGGGCAGGAAGATACGCAGTATTTT
J gene: TRBJ2-2; V gene: TRBV12-3/TRBV12-4; clone size: .; D gene: TRBD1; CDR3 protein: CASSHGTVTGELFF; CDR3 DNA: TGTGCCAGCAGCCACGGGACAGTCACCGGGGAGCTGTTTTTT
J gene: TRBJ2-7; V gene: TRBV6-2/TRBV6-3; clone size: .; D gene: .; CDR3 protein: CASSYWDGYYEQYF; CDR3 DNA: TGTGCCAGCAGTTACTGGGACGGGTACTACGAGCAGTACTTC
J gene: TRBJ2-1; V gene: TRBV5-6; clone size: .; D gene: .; CDR3 protein: CASSTVPRYNEQFF; CDR3 DNA: TGTGCCAGCAGCACCGTTCCGCGCTACAATGAGCAGTTCTTC
J gene: TRBJ2-1; V gene: TRBV20-1; clone size: .; D gene: TRBD2; CDR3 protein: CSAQRPGTINEQFF; CDR3 DNA: TGCAGTGCTCAAAGACCCGGGACTATTAATGAGCAGTTCTTC
J gene: TRBJ2-1; V gene: TRBV3-1; clone size: .; D gene: TRBD2; CDR3 protein: CASSQEVRGGWYNEQFF; CDR3 DNA: TGTGCCAGCAGCCAAGAAGTGAGGGGAGGGTGGTACAATGAGCAGTTCTTC
J gene: TRBJ2-1; V gene: TRBV5-4; clone size: .; D gene: TRBD2; CDR3 protein: CASSLSSGAHNEQFF; CDR3 DNA: TGTGCCAGCAGCTTGTCTAGCGGGGCCCACAATGAGCAGTTCTTC
J gene: TRBJ1-1; V gene: TRBV29-1; clone size: .; D gene: .; CDR3 protein: CSVVGGAEAFF; CDR3 DNA: TGCAGCGTTGTCGGGGGAGCTGAAGCTTTCTTT
J gene: TRBJ2-1; V gene: TRBV19; clone size: .; D gene: .; CDR3 protein: CASSIDTYNEQFF; CDR3 DNA: TGTGCCAGTAGTATAGACACATACAATGAGCAGTTCTTC
J gene: TRBJ1-1; V gene: TRBV28; clone size: .; D gene: TRBD1; CDR3 protein: CASSPRTGGVDTEAFF; CDR3 DNA: TGTGCCAGCAGTCCCCGGACAGGGGGGGTAGACACTGAAGCTTTCTTT
J gene: TRBJ2-7; V gene: TRBV6-2/TRBV6-3; clone size: .; D gene: .; CDR3 protein: CASSRSGNEQYF; CDR3 DNA: TGTGCCAGCAGCCGCTCAGGGAACGAGCAGTACTTC
J gene: TRBJ2-1; V gene: TRBV11-2; clone size: .; D gene: .; CDR3 protein: CASSLSIHGSEEQFF; CDR3 DNA: TGTGCCAGCAGCTTATCGATTCACGGGTCGGAGGAGCAGTTCTTC
J gene: TRBJ1-2; V gene: TRBV7-8; clone size: once; D gene: TRBD1; CDR3 protein: CASSFRDSYGYTF; CDR3 DNA: TGTGCCAGCAGCTTCCGGGACAGCTATGGCTACACCTTC
J gene: TRBJ2-4; V gene: TRBV11-2; clone size: few; D gene: TRBD2; CDR3 protein: CASRHNSGARLAKNIQYF; CDR3 DNA: TGTGCCAGCAGACATAATAGCGGGGCCCGCCTAGCCAAAAACATTCAGTACTTC
J gene: TRBJ2-2; V gene: TRBV4-1; clone size: .; D gene: .; CDR3 protein: CASSQEPQSTGELFF; CDR3 DNA: TGCGCCAGCAGCCAAGAGCCCCAGAGTACCGGGGAGCTGTTTTTT
J gene: TRBJ2-5; V gene: TRBV6-5; clone size: .; D gene: .; CDR3 protein: CASSYSTGVLGETQYF; CDR3 DNA: TGTGCCAGCAGTTACTCGACTGGGGTCTTGGGTGAGACCCAGTACTTC
J gene: TRBJ1-5; V gene: TRBV6-1; clone size: .; D gene: .; CDR3 protein: CASSAGPRPGGNQPQHF; CDR3 DNA: TGTGCCAGCAGTGCCGGCCCCCGCCCAGGGGGCAATCAGCCCCAGCATTTT
J gene: TRBJ2-1; V gene: TRBV27; clone size: .; D gene: .; CDR3 protein: CATRTGGEYNEQFF; CDR3 DNA: TGTGCCACCCGTACCGGGGGAGAATACAATGAGCAGTTCTTC
J gene: TRBJ2-3; V gene: TRBV3-1; clone size: .; D gene: TRBD2; CDR3 protein: CASSTRTSGSTDTQYF; CDR3 DNA: TGTGCCAGCAGCACTAGGACTAGCGGTAGCACAGATACGCAGTATTTT
J gene: TRBJ1-1; V gene: TRBV18; clone size: .; D gene: .; CDR3 protein: CASSPGQTNTEAFF; CDR3 DNA: TGTGCCAGCTCCCCGGGACAAACGAACACTGAAGCTTTCTTT
J gene: TRBJ1-2; V gene: TRBV12-3/TRBV12-4; clone size: .; D gene: TRBD1; CDR3 protein: CADGDRVGYGYTF; CDR3 DNA: TGTGCCGACGGGGACAGGGTTGGCTATGGCTACACCTTC
J gene: TRBJ1-2; V gene: TRBV4-1; clone size: once; D gene: .; CDR3 protein: CASSPSPGGLNYGYTF; CDR3 DNA: TGCGCCAGCAGCCCCAGTCCGGGGGGCTTGAACTATGGCTACACCTTC
J gene: TRBJ1-4; V gene: TRBV10-3; clone size: .; D gene: .; CDR3 protein: CAISEFGNEKLFF; CDR3 DNA: TGTGCCATCAGTGAGTTCGGGAATGAAAAACTGTTTTTT
J gene: TRBJ2-6; V gene: TRBV4-1; clone size: .; D gene: .; CDR3 protein: CASSQDWARVGSRSGANVLTF; CDR3 DNA: TGCGCCAGCAGCCAAGATTGGGCCAGGGTGGGCTCCCGGTCTGGGGCCAACGTCCTGACTTTC
J gene: TRBJ2-7; V gene: TRBV7-6; clone size: .; D gene: .; CDR3 protein: CASSPWGQPSYEQYF; CDR3 DNA: TGTGCCAGCAGCCCATGGGGGCAACCCTCCTACGAGCAGTACTTC
J gene: TRBJ1-4; V gene: TRBV19; clone size: .; D gene: TRBD1; CDR3 protein: CASSAGQVPPEKLFF; CDR3 DNA: TGTGCCAGTAGTGCCGGACAGGTTCCCCCTGAAAAACTGTTTTTT
J gene: TRBJ1-4; V gene: TRBV29-1; clone size: .; D gene: TRBD1; CDR3 protein: CSVVDRVSEKLFF; CDR3 DNA: TGCAGCGTCGTGGACAGGGTATCCGAAAAACTGTTTTTT
J gene: TRBJ2-2; V gene: TRBV12-3/TRBV12-4; clone size: .; D gene: TRBD1; CDR3 protein: CASSLGTGGITGELFF; CDR3 DNA: TGTGCCAGCAGCCTCGGGACAGGGGGCATCACCGGGGAGCTGTTTTTT
J gene: TRBJ2-1; V gene: TRBV24-1; clone size: .; D gene: TRBD2; CDR3 protein: CATSDPLAGRYNEQFF; CDR3 DNA: TGTGCCACCAGTGATCCGCTAGCGGGCCGCTACAATGAGCAGTTCTTC
J gene: TRBJ2-7; V gene: TRBV3-1; clone size: .; D gene: .; CDR3 protein: CASSQEPTYEQYF; CDR3 DNA: TGTGCCAGCAGCCAAGAGCCTACCTACGAGCAGTACTTC
J gene: TRBJ2-2; V gene: TRBV12-3/TRBV12-4; clone size: .; D gene: .; CDR3 protein: CASTPGRHTGELFF; CDR3 DNA: TGTGCCAGCACCCCGGGACGACATACCGGGGAGCTGTTTTTT
J gene: TRBJ2-7; V gene: TRBV20-1; clone size: .; D gene: TRBD2; CDR3 protein: CSASSGSSYEQYF; CDR3 DNA: TGCAGTGCGTCTAGCGGGAGCTCCTACGAGCAGTACTTC
J gene: TRBJ2-7; V gene: TRBV28; clone size: .; D gene: TRBD1; CDR3 protein: CASSLDSDLIVGTGIRYYEQYF; CDR3 DNA: TGTGCCAGCAGTTTAGATTCGGATCTTATTGTGGGGACAGGGATAAGATACTACGAGCAGTACTTC